These 14 T cell receptor beta chains share one sample of origin, sequenced in a study of blood T cell repertoires in COVID-19. Clones were read by immunoSEQ multiplex PCR, and TCRdb kept only the in-frame ones, dropping some. The repertoire holds 150,000 or so clones, with roughly nine tenths as singletons. The sequenced sample was peripheral blood. Receptors originate from a man between 50 and 59 years old with acute or convalescent COVID-19.

The chain has TRBV6-5 and TRBJ1-3; possibly TRBD1 for D (5 bases). Germline CDR1 is MNHEY and CDR2 is SVGAGI. The CDR3 spans 15 residues. V was shortened by 5 bases and J by 0 bases, with 11 bases between the two germline ends. The CDR3 sequence is CASSPLGGSGNTIYF. In DNA form, the CDR3 reads TGTGCCAGCAGTCCCTTGGGGGGCTCTGGAAACACCATATATTTT.

CDR3 sequence (DNA): TGCAGCGTTGAGACAGGGGATAGCAATCAGCCCCAGCATTTT. Protein sequence: CSVETGDSNQPQHF. V gene TRBV29-1 combines with J gene TRBJ1-5, with 8 bases lining up with TRBD1. CDR1 SQVTM and CDR2 ANQGSEA come from the germline V gene. The length of the CDR3 is 14 residues. With V trimmed by 3 bases and J by 0 bases, 1 base remained unmatched.

The chain combines TRBV28 with TRBJ1-4; no clear D gene. Germline V gene sequence: CDR1 MDHEN, CDR2 SYDVKM. V was clipped by 1 base and J by 9 bases, with 12 bases between them. The CDR3 runs 14 residues. CDR3 residues: CASSLLGSGKKLFF. The CDR3 coding sequence is TGTGCCAGCAGTTTATTGGGGTCGGGGAAAAAACTGTTTTTT.

The chain carries TRBV18 and TRBJ1-4; D may be TRBD1 (6 bases). Germline assignment: CDR1 KGHSH and CDR2 LQKENI. V lost 5 bases and J 4 bases, leaving 11 bases between the germline ends. This CDR3 spans 14 amino acids. The CDR3 sequence is CASSEQGSNEKLFF. The CDR3 region has the DNA TGTGCCAGCTCAGAACAGGGAAGTAATGAAAAACTGTTTTTT.

The rearrangement uses TRBV6-9 and TRBJ1-1, with 8 nucleotides matching TRBD1. The CDR3 is 11 residues long. The germline gives CDR1 MNHGY, CDR2 SVAAGI. The J segment lost 12 bases and the V segment lost 7 bases, leaving 7 bases of the junction unmatched. The CDR3 nucleotides are TGTGCCAGCACTGAGGACAGGGTGTCTTTCTTT. Translation gives CASTEDRVSFF.

The genes are TRBV3-1 (or the pseudogene TRBV3-2) and TRBJ1-1; weak D call: TRBD1 (6 bases). The CDR3 spans 15 residues. Germline V gives CDR1 LGHDT, CDR2 YNNKEL (reference sequence). V dropped 4 bases and J dropped 0 bases, with 12 bases sitting between them. CDR3 sequence: CASSPQGPLNTEAFF. The CDR3 bases are TGTGCCAGCAGCCCACAGGGCCCACTGAACACTGAAGCTTTCTTT.

The chain uses TRBV27 and TRBJ2-2, with D perhaps TRBD2 (5 bases). This CDR3 is built from 15 residues. Trimming took off 7 bases at V and 4 bases at J, with 16 bases between the two ends. Germline CDR1 is MNHEY and CDR2 is SMNVEV (reference sequence). CDR3 sequence reads: CASNAGLARTGELFF. The CDR3 nucleotides are TGTGCCAGCAACGCCGGGCTAGCTCGCACCGGGGAGCTGTTTTTT.

This clone was picked up one time. The chain is built from TRBV18 and TRBJ2-3; TRBD2 agrees at 9 bases. CDR3 length equals 15 residues. CDR1 is KGHSH and CDR2 is LQKENI in the germline V gene. V lost 0 bases, J lost 4 bases, and 2 bases stayed unmatched. The CDR3 nucleotides read TGTGCCAGCTCACCACCGGGACTAGCCGCAGATACGCAGTATTTT. The encoded protein is CASSPPGLAADTQYF.

The J gene is TRBJ1-1, the V gene TRBV5-1; 9 nucleotides agree with TRBD1. The CDR3 runs 14 residues. Unmatched junction bases numbered 4, after V lost 3 bases and J lost 4 bases. Looked up from germline, CDR1 is SGHRS and CDR2 is YFSETQ. This CDR3 is CASSWDRVSTEAFF. In nucleotides, the CDR3 is TGCGCCAGCAGCTGGGACAGGGTGAGCACTGAAGCTTTCTTT.

The chain has TRBV24-1 and TRBJ2-3, with D perhaps matching TRBD1 (6 bases). Germline values: CDR1 KGHDR, CDR2 SFDVKD. Between the trimmed V and J ends, which lost 4 bases and 2 bases, there was a span of 6 bases. The CDR3 loop spans 13 amino acids. CDR3 sequence reads: CATSEGHTDTQYF. The CDR3 bases are TGTGCCACCAGTGAGGGACACACAGATACGCAGTATTTT.

The chain is built from TRBV11-2 and TRBJ1-1, with D perhaps matching TRBD1 (6 bases). Germline lookup yields CDR1 SGHAT and CDR2 FQNNGV. The V end lost 5 bases, the J end lost 1 base, and 8 bases lay between the germline ends. The CDR3 is made up of 13 amino acids. The CDR3 region is CASSQQGNTEAFF. CDR3 DNA: TGTGCCAGCAGCCAACAGGGGAACACTGAAGCTTTCTTT.

J is TRBJ2-1 and V is TRBV4-2, with unresolved D. The V and J ends lost 4 bases and 5 bases respectively, with 15 bases between them. CDR3 size: 15 residues. Germline CDR1 LGHNA, CDR2 YNFKEQ. Here the CDR3 DNA reads TGTGCCAGCAGCCTCATAATGCAAGGAGACAATGAGCAGTTCTTC. This gives the protein CASSLIMQGDNEQFF.

V and J are TRBV5-1 and TRBJ2-3; no clear D gene. CDR3 length: 13 amino acids. V was trimmed by 4 bases and J by 3 bases, leaving 9 bases between them. Germline-derived CDR1 and CDR2 are SGHRS and YFSETQ. In nucleotides, the CDR3 is TGCGCCAGCAGCCTGCCCGGGACAGATACGCAGTATTTT. This codes for CASSLPGTDTQYF.

The chain recombines TRBV4-1 with TRBJ1-3; 7 nucleotides match TRBD1. Per germline, CDR1 MGHRA and CDR2 YSYEKL. V gave up 4 bases and J gave up 0 bases; unmatched junction bases: 9. This CDR3 is 17 amino acids long. Here the CDR3 DNA reads TGCGCCAGCAGCCTTCGACAGGGAGAAAACTCTGGAAACACCATATATTTT. Its protein product is CASSLRQGENSGNTIYF.